This is a list of T cell receptor beta chains from one sample in a study of T-cell reconstitution after alpha-beta-depleted transplantation in children. TCRdb ran MiXCR on the PCR reads and lists one entry per CDR3 protein. The sample includes roughly 610,000 distinct CDR3 sequences, over 9.5% of them seen just once. Material: PBMCs from the stem cell graft donor, obtained from the stem cell graft. These receptors all stem from a human donor who donated a stem cell graft to a child with acute myeloid leukemia. Both conserved end residues are part of each CDR3. A D gene is named only where the DNA matches it firmly. Clone size, where shown, is once, few, many, or a class for clones that have expanded.

TRBV4-2	TRBJ2-5	TRBD2	few	CASSQNPGTSGSKPQETQYF	TGTGCCAGCAGCCAAAATCCCGGGACTAGCGGGAGCAAACCTCAAGAGACCCAGTACTTC
TRBV5-1	TRBJ2-7	NA	many	CASSRTGVGTYEQYF	TGCGCCAGCAGCCGCACGGGAGTAGGGACCTACGAGCAGTACTTC
TRBV5-4	TRBJ2-3	NA	few	CASSPGRRITDTQYF	TGTGCCAGCAGTCCAGGACGACGAATAACAGATACGCAGTATTTT
TRBV20-1	TRBJ2-7	NA	many	CSAGHYEQYF	TGCAGTGCTGGGCACTACGAGCAGTACTTC
TRBV20-1	TRBJ2-7	TRBD2	few	CSADPSGGSYEQYF	TGCAGTGCTGACCCTAGCGGGGGATCCTACGAGCAGTACTTC
TRBV28	TRBJ2-5	NA	many	CASNLPGETQYF	TGTGCCAGCAATCTTCCGGGGGAGACCCAGTACTTC
TRBV29-1	TRBJ2-3	NA	many	CSVEESSTDTQYF	TGCAGCGTTGAAGAGTCTAGCACAGATACGCAGTATTTT
TRBV20-1	TRBJ2-1	TRBD2	NA	CSARGASGTNEQFF	TGCAGTGCCCGTGGGGCTAGCGGGACGAATGAGCAGTTCTTC
TRBV29-1	TRBJ2-1	NA	many	CSVDRGAIF	TGCAGCGTTGATAGGGGGGCGATCTTC
TRBV28	TRBJ2-7	TRBD2	many	CATRGTSSYEQYF	TGTGCCACCCGAGGGACTAGCAGCTACGAGCAGTACTTC
TRBV27	TRBJ2-7	TRBD2	NA	CASSRKVPSGGTYEQYF	TGTGCCAGCAGCCGTAAGGTCCCTAGCGGGGGGACCTACGAGCAGTACTTC
TRBV29-1	TRBJ2-2	NA	many	CSVRRSGELFF	TGCAGCGTTAGGCGGTCCGGGGAGCTGTTTTTT
TRBV20-1	TRBJ1-6	NA	few	CSARAAGSPLHF	TGCAGTGCTAGAGCCGCCGGGTCACCCCTCCACTTT
TRBV29-1	TRBJ2-2	TRBD2	many	CSVEDGGAGELFF	TGCAGCGTTGAAGATGGGGGGGCCGGGGAGCTGTTTTTT
TRBV27	TRBJ2-7	NA	NA	CASAYPRAGSYEQYF	TGTGCCAGCGCCTACCCGAGGGCAGGATCCTACGAGCAGTACTTC
TRBV7-9	TRBJ1-1	NA	few	CASSPPGAPEAFF	TGTGCCAGCAGCCCCCCAGGGGCACCTGAAGCTTTCTTT
TRBV20-1	TRBJ1-2	TRBD1	many	CSARGTGGDYGYTF	TGCAGTGCTAGAGGGACAGGGGGCGACTATGGCTACACCTTC
TRBV20-1	TRBJ2-1	TRBD2	many	CSASRLAGARSYNEQFF	TGCAGTGCTAGCCGACTAGCGGGAGCCCGCTCCTACAATGAGCAGTTCTTC
TRBV2	TRBJ2-1	TRBD2	NA	CASCLRLAGVSPYNEQFF	TGTGCCAGCTGCCTCCGACTAGCGGGCGTCTCCCCCTACAATGAGCAGTTCTTC
TRBV7-3	TRBJ2-1	TRBD2	few	CASSPGLASGGWEQFF	TGTGCCAGCAGCCCGGGACTAGCTTCGGGAGGTTGGGAGCAGTTCTTC
TRBV27	TRBJ2-2	TRBD2	few	CASSFWGTSGKNTGELFF	TGTGCCAGCAGTTTTTGGGGGACTAGCGGGAAGAACACCGGGGAGCTGTTTTTT
TRBV7-2	TRBJ2-3	TRBD2	many	CASSSPGLVRDTQYF	TGTGCCAGCAGCTCTCCGGGACTAGTACGCGATACGCAGTATTTT
TRBV5-6	TRBJ2-2	NA	few	CASSFLGELFF	TGTGCCAGCAGCTTTCTCGGGGAGCTGTTTTTT
TRBV4-3	TRBJ1-1	TRBD1	few	CASSQGQGGTEAFF	TGCGCCAGCAGCCAAGGACAGGGAGGCACTGAAGCTTTCTTT
TRBV6-2/TRBV6-3	TRBJ2-1	NA	few	CASSYGLVLNEQFF	TGTGCCAGCAGTTACGGGTTAGTTCTCAATGAGCAGTTCTTC
TRBV5-5	TRBJ1-1	TRBD1	NA	CASSYGQGNTEAFF	TGTGCCAGCAGCTACGGACAGGGGAACACTGAAGCTTTCTTT
TRBV7-9	TRBJ2-1	NA	few	CASSVRGDSYTYNEQFF	TGTGCCAGCAGCGTTAGGGGGGACTCGTATACCTACAATGAGCAGTTCTTC
TRBV7-3	TRBJ2-1	NA	NA	CASSLAGTPHEQFF	TGTGCCAGCAGCTTAGCGGGAACCCCCCATGAGCAGTTCTTC
TRBV7-2	TRBJ2-7	NA	many	CASSHTIAEQYF	TGTGCCAGCAGCCACACCATTGCCGAGCAGTACTTC
TRBV6-2/TRBV6-3	TRBJ2-7	NA	few	CASSSIYSPSYEQYF	TGTGCCAGCAGTTCGATCTACTCCCCTTCCTACGAGCAGTACTTC
TRBV20-1	TRBJ1-2	NA	NA	CSARGGGSDYGYTF	TGCAGTGCTAGAGGAGGGGGGTCCGACTATGGCTACACCTTC
TRBV20-1	TRBJ2-3	NA	NA	CSAVGDTQYF	TGCAGTGCCGTGGGGGATACGCAGTATTTT
TRBV4-2	TRBJ1-4	NA	many	CASSQPLATNEKLFF	TGTGCCAGCAGCCAACCGTTGGCAACTAATGAAAAACTGTTTTTT
TRBV20-1	TRBJ2-3	NA	few	CSATGSTDTQYF	TGCAGTGCCACAGGGTCCACAGATACGCAGTATTTT
TRBV5-1	TRBJ2-1	TRBD2	NA	CASSFSSRGLTYNEQFF	TGCGCCAGCAGCTTCTCCTCGCGGGGACTAACCTACAATGAGCAGTTCTTC
TRBV18	TRBJ1-1	NA	few	CASSPQRQRDREAFF	TGTGCCAGCTCACCACAGAGACAGCGAGATAGAGAAGCTTTCTTT
TRBV29-1	TRBJ2-2	NA	few	CSAYVGPNTGELFF	TGCAGCGCATACGTTGGGCCGAACACCGGGGAGCTGTTTTTT
TRBV27	TRBJ2-5	TRBD2	NA	CASSFRVSGRGETQYF	TGTGCCAGCAGTTTCCGCGTCAGCGGGAGAGGAGAGACCCAGTACTTC
TRBV20-1	TRBJ2-7	NA	many	CSARDSLGALREQYF	TGCAGTGCTAGAGACTCCCTTGGGGCTCTGAGGGAGCAGTACTTC
TRBV20-1	TRBJ2-6	TRBD2	many	CSAREGGSSGANVLTF	TGCAGTGCTAGAGAGGGCGGGAGCTCTGGGGCCAACGTCCTGACTTTC
TRBV24-1	TRBJ2-3	TRBD1	many	CATRDRTLFTDTQYF	TGTGCCACCAGGGACAGGACCCTCTTCACAGATACGCAGTATTTT
TRBV20-1	TRBJ1-2	NA	few	CSARDIEGFQGYTF	TGCAGTGCTAGAGATATAGAGGGTTTCCAGGGCTACACCTTC
TRBV29-1	TRBJ2-1	NA	few	CSAANHEQFF	TGCAGCGCTGCGAACCATGAGCAGTTCTTC
TRBV29-1	TRBJ2-7	TRBD1	medium-sized	CSVDTGTGFYEQYF	TGCAGCGTAGACACCGGGACAGGGTTCTACGAGCAGTACTTC